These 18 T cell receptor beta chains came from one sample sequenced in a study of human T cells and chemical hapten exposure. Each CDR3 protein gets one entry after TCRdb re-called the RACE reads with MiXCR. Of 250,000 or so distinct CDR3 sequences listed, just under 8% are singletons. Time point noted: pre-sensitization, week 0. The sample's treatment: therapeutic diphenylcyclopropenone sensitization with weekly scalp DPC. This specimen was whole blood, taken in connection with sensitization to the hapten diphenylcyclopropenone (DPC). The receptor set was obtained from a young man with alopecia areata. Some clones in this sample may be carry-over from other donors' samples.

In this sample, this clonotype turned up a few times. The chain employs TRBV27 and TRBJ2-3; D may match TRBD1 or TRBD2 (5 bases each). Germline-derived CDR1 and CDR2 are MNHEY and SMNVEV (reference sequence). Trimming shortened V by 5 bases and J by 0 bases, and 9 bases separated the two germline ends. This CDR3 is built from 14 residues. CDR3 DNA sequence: TGTGCCAGCAGTCAGGGACGTAGCACAGATACGCAGTATTTT. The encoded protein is CASSQGRSTDTQYF.

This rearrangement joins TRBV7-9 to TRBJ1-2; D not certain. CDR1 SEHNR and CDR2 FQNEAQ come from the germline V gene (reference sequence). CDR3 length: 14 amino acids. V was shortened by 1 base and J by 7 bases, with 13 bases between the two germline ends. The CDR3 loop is CASSLDFLLRGYTF. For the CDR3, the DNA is TGTGCCAGCAGCTTAGATTTCTTGTTGCGTGGCTACACCTTC. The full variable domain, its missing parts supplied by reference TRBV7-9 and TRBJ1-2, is DTGVSQNPRHKITKRGQNVTFRCDPISEHNRLYWYRQTLGQGPEFLTYFQNEAQLEKSRLLSDRFSAERPKGSFSTLEIQRTEQGDSAMYLCASSLDFLLRGYTFGSGTRLTVV.

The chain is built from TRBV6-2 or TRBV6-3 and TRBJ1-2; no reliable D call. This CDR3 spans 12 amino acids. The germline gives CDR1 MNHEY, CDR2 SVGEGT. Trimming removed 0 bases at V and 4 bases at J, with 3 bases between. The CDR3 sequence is CASSYSLYGYTF. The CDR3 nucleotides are TGTGCCAGCAGTTACTCGCTCTATGGCTACACCTTC.

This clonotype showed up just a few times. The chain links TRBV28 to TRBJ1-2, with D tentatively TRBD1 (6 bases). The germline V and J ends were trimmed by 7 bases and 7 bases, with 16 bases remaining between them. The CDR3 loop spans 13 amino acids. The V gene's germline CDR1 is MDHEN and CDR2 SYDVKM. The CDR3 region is CASKVTGYGGYTF. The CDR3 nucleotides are TGTGCCAGCAAGGTCACAGGGTACGGTGGCTACACCTTC.

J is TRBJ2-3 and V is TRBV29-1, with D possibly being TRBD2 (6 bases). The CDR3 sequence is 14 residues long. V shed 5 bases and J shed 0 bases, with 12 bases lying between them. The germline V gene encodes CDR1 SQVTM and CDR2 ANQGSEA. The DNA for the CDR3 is TGCAGCGTTCCGCGGGACCGTAGCACAGATACGCAGTATTTT. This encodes CSVPRDRSTDTQYF.

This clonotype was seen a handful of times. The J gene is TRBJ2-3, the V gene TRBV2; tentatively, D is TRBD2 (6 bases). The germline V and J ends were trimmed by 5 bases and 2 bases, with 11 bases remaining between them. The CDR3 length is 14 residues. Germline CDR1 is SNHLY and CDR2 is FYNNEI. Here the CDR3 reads CASSPGVDTDTQYF. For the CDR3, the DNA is TGTGCCAGCAGTCCGGGAGTCGACACAGATACGCAGTATTTT.

The CDR3 sequence: CSARGLGGPGYEQYF. The CDR3 region has the DNA TGCAGTGCTAGAGGTCTGGGGGGCCCGGGCTACGAGCAGTACTTC. V gene TRBV20-1 combines with J gene TRBJ2-7; D is tentatively TRBD1 or TRBD2 (6 bases each). Germline V gene sequence: CDR1 DFQATT, CDR2 SNEGSKA (reference sequence). The germline V and J ends were trimmed by 1 base and 3 bases, with 16 bases remaining between them. The CDR3 runs to 15 residues.

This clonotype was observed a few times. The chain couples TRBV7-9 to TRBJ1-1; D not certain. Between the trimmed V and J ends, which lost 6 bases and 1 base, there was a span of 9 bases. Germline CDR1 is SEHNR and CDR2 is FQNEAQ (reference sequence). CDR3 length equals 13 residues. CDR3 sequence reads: CASRPGKNTEAFF. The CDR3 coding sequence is TGTGCCAGCAGACCAGGAAAGAACACTGAAGCTTTCTTT.

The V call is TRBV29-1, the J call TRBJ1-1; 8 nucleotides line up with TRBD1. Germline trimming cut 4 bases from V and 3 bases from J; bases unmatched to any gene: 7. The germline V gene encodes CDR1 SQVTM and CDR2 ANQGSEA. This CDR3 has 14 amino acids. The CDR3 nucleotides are TGCAGCGTTGCCGGGGGACAGGCCTACACTGAAGCTTTCTTT. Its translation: CSVAGGQAYTEAFF. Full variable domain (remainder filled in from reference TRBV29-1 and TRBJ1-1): SAVISQKPSRDICQRGTSLTIQCQVDSQVTMMFWYRQQPGQSLTLIATANQGSEATYESGFVIDKFPISRPNLTFSTLTVSNMSPEDSSIYLCSVAGGQAYTEAFFGQGTRLTVV.

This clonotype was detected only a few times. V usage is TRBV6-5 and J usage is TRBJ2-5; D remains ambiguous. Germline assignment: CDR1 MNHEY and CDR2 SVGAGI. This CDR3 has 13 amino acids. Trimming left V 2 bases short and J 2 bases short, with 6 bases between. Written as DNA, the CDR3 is TGTGCCAGCAGTTACGGGCAACAAGAGACCCAGTACTTC. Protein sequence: CASSYGQQETQYF.

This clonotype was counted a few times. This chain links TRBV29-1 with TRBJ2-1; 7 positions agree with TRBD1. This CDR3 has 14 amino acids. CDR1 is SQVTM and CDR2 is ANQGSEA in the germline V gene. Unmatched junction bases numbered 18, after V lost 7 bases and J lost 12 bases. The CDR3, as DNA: TGCAGCGCACAACGGTTAGACAGGGTAAAGGGGCAGTTCTTC. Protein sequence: CSAQRLDRVKGQFF.

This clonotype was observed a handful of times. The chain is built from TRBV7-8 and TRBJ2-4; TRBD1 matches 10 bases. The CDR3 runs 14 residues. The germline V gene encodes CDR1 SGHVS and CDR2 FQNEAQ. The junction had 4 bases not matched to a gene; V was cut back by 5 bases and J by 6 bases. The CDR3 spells CASSMTGGANIQYF. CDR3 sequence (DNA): TGTGCCAGCAGCATGACAGGGGGCGCAAACATTCAGTACTTC.

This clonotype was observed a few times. CDR3 sequence (DNA): TGTGCCAGCAACTCCCAGTGGGGGGACATGAACACTGAAGCTTTCTTT. Translating gives CASNSQWGDMNTEAFF. The chain joins TRBV7-9 to TRBJ1-1; possible D gene TRBD1, 6 bases. Between the trimmed V and J ends, which lost 7 bases and 0 bases, there was a span of 18 bases. This CDR3 contains 16 residues. Germline V lookup: CDR1 SEHNR, CDR2 FQNEAQ (reference sequence).

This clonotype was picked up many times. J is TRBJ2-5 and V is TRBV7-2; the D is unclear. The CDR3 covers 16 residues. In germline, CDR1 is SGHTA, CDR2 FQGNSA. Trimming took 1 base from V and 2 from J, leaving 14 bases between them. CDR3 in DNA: TGTGCCAGCAGCTTAGGGGGTCGGCCAGTTCAAGAGACCCAGTACTTC. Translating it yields CASSLGGRPVQETQYF. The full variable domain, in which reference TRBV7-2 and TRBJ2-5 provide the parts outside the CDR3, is GAGVSQSPSNKVTEKGKDVELRCDPISGHTALYWYRQSLGQGLEFLIYFQGNSAPDKSGLPSDRFSAERTGGSVSTLTIQRTQQEDSAVYLCASSLGGRPVQETQYFGPGTRLLVL.

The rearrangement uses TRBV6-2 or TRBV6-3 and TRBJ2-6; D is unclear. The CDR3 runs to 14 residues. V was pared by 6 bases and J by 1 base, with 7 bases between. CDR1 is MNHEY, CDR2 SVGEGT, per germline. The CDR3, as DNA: TGTGCCAGCAGGGGCCCTTCTGGGGCCAACGTCCTGACTTTC. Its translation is CASRGPSGANVLTF.

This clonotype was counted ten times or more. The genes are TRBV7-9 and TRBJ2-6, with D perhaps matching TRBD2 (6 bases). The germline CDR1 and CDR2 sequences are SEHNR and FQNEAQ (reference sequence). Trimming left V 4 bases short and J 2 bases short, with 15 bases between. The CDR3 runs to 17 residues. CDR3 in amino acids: CASSSLPGGTGANVLTF. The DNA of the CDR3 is TGTGCCAGCAGCTCCCTCCCCGGGGGTACTGGGGCCAACGTCCTGACTTTC.

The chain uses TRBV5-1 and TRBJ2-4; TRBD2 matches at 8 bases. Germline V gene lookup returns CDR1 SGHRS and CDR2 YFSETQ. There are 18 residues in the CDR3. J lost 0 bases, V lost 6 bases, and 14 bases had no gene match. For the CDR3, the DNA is TGCGCCAGCAACCCCTCCCGGCGGGGGGCGCCAGCCAAAAACATTCAGTACTTC. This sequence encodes CASNPSRRGAPAKNIQYF.

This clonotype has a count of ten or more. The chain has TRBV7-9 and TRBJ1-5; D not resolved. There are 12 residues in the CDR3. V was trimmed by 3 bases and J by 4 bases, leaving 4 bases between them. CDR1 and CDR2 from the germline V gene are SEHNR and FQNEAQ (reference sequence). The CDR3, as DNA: TGTGCCAGCAGCTTCCCGAATCAGCCCCAGCATTTT. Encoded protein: CASSFPNQPQHF.